Detailed here is one T cell receptor (beta chain). Its target is not known. Trimming removed 0 bases from V and 5 bases from J, with 10 bases in between. The CDR3 totals 14 residues. Germline lookup yields CDR1 LGHNA and CDR2 YNFKEQ. Only in-frame clones appear in the TCRdb table, and some are missing; sequencing was by immunoSEQ multiplex PCR. The sample shows roughly 140,000 clones, 90% of them seen only once. This entry is derived from a study of T cell responses to AZD1222 COVID-19 vaccine. Study-level results: Variant regions that are unmutated are reportedly the target of nearly half of spike-specific TCRs. Regions 160-218 and 743-854 dominated among vaccine-associated CD4 TCRs spanning spike. Most donors were white British, females outnumbered males, and clonal diversity was possibly underestimated.

The sequencing here drew on peripheral blood, taken 28 days after the second AZD1222 dose. This clonotype was obtained from an adult who received the AZD1222 COVID-19 vaccine. V is TRBV4-2 and J is TRBJ1-1; D is perhaps TRBD1 (5 bases). CDR3 sequence: CASSQEREGTEAFF. In DNA form, the CDR3 reads TGTGCCAGCAGCCAAGAAAGGGAGGGGACTGAAGCTTTCTTT.